This T cell receptor (beta chain) was recovered during a study of CXCR4 blockade with PD-1 therapy in pancreatic cancer. Study observations and caveats: Tumors were clonally expanded, mean about 0.14 versus 0.05 in healthy blood. Frequent tumor clones were encoded by many distinct rearrangements, suggesting shared antigens.

Assay: immunoSEQ multiplex PCR; the TCRdb copy retains only in-frame clones and omits some. The data show about 5,000 clones, approximately 61% seen once. Trimming took 6 bases from V and 1 from J; bases not matched to a gene: 4. CDR3 size: 14 residues. The germline V gene has CDR1 LNHDA and CDR2 SQIVND (reference sequence). For this clone: What it recognizes is unknown.

This TCR derives from a human donor with pancreatic ductal adenocarcinoma. The V gene is TRBV19, the J gene TRBJ2-7; 9 nucleotides line up with TRBD2. Sequencing was carried out using tumor tissue. The CDR3 sequence is CASRLSGRSYEQYF. CDR3 coding DNA: TGTGCCAGTAGACTTAGCGGGAGATCCTACGAGCAGTACTTC.